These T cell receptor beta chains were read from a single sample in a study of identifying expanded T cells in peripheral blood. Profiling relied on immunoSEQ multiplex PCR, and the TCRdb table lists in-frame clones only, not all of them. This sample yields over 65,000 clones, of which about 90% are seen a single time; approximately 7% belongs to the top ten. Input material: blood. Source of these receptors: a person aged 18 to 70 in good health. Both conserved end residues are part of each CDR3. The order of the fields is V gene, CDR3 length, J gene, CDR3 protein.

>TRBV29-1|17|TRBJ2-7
CSVEGVRDRGLSYEQYF
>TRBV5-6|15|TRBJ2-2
CASSGGSGFAGELFF
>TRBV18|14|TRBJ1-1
CASSQDQGRTEAFF
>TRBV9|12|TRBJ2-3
CASSVGVKPQYF
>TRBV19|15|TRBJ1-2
CASSIKGTEDYGYTF
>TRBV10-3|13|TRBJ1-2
CAIGGDKNYGYTF
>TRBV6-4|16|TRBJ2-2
CASSEGRTGFTGELFF
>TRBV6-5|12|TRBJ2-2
CASRVVPGELFF
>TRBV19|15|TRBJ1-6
CASSIREGRNSPLHF
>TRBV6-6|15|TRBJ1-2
CASSYSGGEVGGYTF
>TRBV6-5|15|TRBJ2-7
CASSSSGGVFYEQYF
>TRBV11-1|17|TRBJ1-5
CASSVDRELGGNQPQHF
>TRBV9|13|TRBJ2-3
CASSVGGVGTQYF
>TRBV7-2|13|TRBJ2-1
CASSLVWADEQFF
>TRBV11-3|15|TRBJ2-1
CASSLPGLSYNEQFF
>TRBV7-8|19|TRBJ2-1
CASSLAPLPGGGWDNEQFF
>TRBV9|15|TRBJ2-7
CASSVGAGAYYEQYF
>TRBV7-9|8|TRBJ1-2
CASRPGTF
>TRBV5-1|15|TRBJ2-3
CASREEPSFSDTQYF
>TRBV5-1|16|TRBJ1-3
CASSSEGRGTGNTIYF
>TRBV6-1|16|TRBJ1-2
CASSEVGAGANYGYTF
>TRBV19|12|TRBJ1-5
CASKVGSQPQHF
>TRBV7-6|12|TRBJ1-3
CASSPSGNTIYF
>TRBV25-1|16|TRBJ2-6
CASSASGGGGANVLTF
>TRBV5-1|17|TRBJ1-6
CASSLVANTQYNSPLHF
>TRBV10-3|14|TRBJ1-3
CAIRRGAVGNTIYF
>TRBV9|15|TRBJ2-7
CASSVGTGGFYEQYF
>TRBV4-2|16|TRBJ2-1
CASSQPERGSYNEQFF
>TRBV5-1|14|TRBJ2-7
CASSHTGSAYEQYF
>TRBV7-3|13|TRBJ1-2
CASSLMTGGGYTF
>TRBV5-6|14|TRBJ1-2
CASTLVEGDYGYTF
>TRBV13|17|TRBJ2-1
CASSPQLAGGAYNEQFF
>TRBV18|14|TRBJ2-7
CASSPPGLAYEQYF
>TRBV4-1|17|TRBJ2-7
CASSQDPDTPISYEQYF
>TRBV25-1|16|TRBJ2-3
CASSEPGTGDTDTQYF
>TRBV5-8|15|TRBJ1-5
CASSFLQGKNQPQHF
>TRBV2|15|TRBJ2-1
CASSLNSGSRDEQFF
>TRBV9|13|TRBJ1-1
CASSVQGNTEAFF
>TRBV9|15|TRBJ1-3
CASSETGGIGNTIYF